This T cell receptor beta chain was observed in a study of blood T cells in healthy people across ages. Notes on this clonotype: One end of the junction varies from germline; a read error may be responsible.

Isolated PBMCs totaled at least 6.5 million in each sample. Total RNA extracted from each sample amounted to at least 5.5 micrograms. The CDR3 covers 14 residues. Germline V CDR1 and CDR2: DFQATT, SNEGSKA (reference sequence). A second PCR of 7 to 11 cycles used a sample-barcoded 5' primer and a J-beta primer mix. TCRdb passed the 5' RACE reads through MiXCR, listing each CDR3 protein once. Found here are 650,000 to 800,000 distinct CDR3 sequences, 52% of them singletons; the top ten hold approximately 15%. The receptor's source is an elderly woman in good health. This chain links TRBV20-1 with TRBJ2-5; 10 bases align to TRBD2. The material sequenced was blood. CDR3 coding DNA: TGCAGTGCTAGAACGGTAGCGGGAGGAGAGGCCCAGTACTTC. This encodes CSARTVAGGEAQYF.